This TCR beta chain was captured in a study of PD-L1 blockade in urothelial cancer. On the study more broadly: Atezolizumab was started by patients around 2014 at 1,200 mg intravenously every 3 weeks.

Remarks on this clone: The antigen is unknown.

General study results and limits: Tumor-linked clones in blood grew more by 3 weeks in durable-benefit patients.

The CDR3 sequence is 14 residues long. V shed 4 bases and J 4 bases; nucleotides not matched to a gene: 4. Per germline, CDR1 SGHRS and CDR2 YFSETQ. Documented time point: pretreatment peripheral blood. Method: immunoSEQ multiplex PCR; TCRdb's copy keeps in-frame clones and lacks some. Altogether around 86,000 clones are present, about 82% being singletons, with the ten largest covering more than 6.5%. This receptor was taken from a man aged 35 to 55 with urothelial cancer. This chain joins TRBV5-1 and TRBJ2-5; TRBD2 aligns across 10 bases. The source material was PBMCs, sampled around atezolizumab (anti-PD-L1) treatment. The CDR3, as DNA: TGCGCCAGCAGCGGACCTAGCGGGGGAGAGACCCAGTACTTC. It encodes CASSGPSGGETQYF. Full variable domain (outside the CDR3, taken from reference TRBV5-1 and TRBJ2-5): KAGVTQTPRYLIKTRGQQVTLSCSPISGHRSVSWYQQTPGQGLQFLFEYFSETQRNKGNFPGRFSGRQFSNSRSEMNVSTLELGDSALYLCASSGPSGGETQYFGPGTRLLVL.